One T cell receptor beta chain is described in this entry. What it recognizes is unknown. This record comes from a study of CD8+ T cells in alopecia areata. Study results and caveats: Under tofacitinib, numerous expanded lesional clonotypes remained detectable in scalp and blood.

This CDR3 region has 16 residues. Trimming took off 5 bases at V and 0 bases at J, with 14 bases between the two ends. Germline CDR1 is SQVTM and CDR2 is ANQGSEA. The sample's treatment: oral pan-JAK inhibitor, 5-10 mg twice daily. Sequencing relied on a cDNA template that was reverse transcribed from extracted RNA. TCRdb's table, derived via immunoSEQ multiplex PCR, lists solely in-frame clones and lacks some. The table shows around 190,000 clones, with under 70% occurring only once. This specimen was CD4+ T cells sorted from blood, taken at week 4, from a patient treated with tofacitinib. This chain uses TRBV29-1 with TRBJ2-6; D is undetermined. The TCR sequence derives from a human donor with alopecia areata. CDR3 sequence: CSVTSDPFSGANVLTF. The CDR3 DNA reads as TGCAGCGTTACAAGCGACCCATTCTCTGGGGCCAACGTCCTGACTTTC.